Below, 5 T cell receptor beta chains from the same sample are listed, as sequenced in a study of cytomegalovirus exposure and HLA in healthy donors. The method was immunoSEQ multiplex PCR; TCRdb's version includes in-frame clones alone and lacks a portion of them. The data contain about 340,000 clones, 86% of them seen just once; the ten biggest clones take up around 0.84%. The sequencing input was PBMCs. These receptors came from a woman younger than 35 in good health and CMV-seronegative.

Here the CDR3 DNA reads TGTGCCAGCAGCTTTCAAGGGGGCAGTCAGCCCCAGCATTTT. Its protein is CASSFQGGSQPQHF. The chain recombines TRBV5-6 with TRBJ1-5; 7 nucleotides match TRBD1. The CDR3 sequence is 14 residues long. Trimming took 2 bases from V and 6 from J; bases not matched to a gene: 5. CDR1 is SGHDT and CDR2 is YYEEEE in the germline V gene. The complete variable domain, with remaining parts taken from reference TRBV5-6 and TRBJ1-5, reads DAGVTQSPTHLIKTRGQQVTLRCSPKSGHDTVSWYQQALGQGPQFIFQYYEEEERQRGNFPDRFSGHQFPNYSSELNVNALLLGDSALYLCASSFQGGSQPQHFGDGTRLSIL.

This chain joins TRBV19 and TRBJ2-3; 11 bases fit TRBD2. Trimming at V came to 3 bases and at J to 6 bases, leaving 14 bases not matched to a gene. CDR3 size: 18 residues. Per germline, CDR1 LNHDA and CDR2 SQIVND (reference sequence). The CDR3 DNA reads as TGTGCCAGTAGTATGAATGGCTATGGAACTAGCGGGAGTGATACGCAGTATTTT. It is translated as CASSMNGYGTSGSDTQYF.

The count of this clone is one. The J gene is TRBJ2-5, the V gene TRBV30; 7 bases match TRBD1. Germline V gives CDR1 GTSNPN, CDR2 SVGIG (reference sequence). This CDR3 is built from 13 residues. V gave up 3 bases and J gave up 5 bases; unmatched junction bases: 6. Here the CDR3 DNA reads TGTGCCTGGAGCCGACAGGGTGTGGAGACCCAGTACTTC. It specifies CAWSRQGVETQYF.

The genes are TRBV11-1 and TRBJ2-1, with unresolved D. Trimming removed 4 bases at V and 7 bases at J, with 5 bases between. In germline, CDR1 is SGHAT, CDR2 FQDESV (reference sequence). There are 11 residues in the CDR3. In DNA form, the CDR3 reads TGTGCCAGCAGCTCCCCGAATGAGCAGTTCTTC. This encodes CASSSPNEQFF.

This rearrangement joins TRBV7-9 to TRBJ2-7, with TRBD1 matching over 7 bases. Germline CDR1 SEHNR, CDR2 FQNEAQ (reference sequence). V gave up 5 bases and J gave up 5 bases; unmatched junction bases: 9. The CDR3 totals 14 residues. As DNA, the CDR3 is TGTGCCAGCAGCCCTGGGACAGCGAGGGACGAGCAGTACTTC. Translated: CASSPGTARDEQYF. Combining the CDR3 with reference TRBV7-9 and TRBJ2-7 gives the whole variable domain DTGVSQNPRHKITKRGQNVTFRCDPISEHNRLYWYRQTLGQGPEFLTYFQNEAQLEKSRLLSDRFSAERPKGSFSTLEIQRTEQGDSAMYLCASSPGTARDEQYFGPGTRLTVT.